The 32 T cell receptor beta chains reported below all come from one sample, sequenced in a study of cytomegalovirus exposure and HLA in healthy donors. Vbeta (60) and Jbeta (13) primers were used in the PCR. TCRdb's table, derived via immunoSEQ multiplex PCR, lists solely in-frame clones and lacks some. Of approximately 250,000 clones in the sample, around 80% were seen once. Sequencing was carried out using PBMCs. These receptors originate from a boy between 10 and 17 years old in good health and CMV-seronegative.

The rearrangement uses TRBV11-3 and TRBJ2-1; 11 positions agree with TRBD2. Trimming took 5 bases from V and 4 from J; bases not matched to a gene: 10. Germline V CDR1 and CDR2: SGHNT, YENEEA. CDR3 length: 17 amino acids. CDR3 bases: TGTGCCAGCAGCCGGGGACTAGCGGAATCCAATTACAATGAGCAGTTCTTC. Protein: CASSRGLAESNYNEQFF.

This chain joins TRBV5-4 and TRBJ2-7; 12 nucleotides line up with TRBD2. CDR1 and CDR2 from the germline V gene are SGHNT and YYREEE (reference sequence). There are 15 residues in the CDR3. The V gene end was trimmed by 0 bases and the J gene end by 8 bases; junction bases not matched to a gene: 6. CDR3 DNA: TGTGCCAGCAGCTTGGCCCCGACTAGCGGGAGTAAGCAGTACTTC. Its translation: CASSLAPTSGSKQYF.

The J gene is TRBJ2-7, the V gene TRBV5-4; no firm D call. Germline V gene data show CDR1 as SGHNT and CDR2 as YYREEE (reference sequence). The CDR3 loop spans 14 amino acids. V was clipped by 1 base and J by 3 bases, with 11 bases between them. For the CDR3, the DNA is TGTGCCAGCAGCTTGAGTGTAGCCTTCTACGAGCAGTACTTC. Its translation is CASSLSVAFYEQYF.

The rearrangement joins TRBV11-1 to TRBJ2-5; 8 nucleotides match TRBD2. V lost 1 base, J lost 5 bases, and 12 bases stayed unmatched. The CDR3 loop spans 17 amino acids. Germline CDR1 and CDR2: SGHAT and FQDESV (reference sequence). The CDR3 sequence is CASSLVVAGGPYETQYF. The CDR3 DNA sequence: TGTGCCAGCAGCTTAGTTGTGGCGGGGGGTCCGTACGAGACCCAGTACTTC.

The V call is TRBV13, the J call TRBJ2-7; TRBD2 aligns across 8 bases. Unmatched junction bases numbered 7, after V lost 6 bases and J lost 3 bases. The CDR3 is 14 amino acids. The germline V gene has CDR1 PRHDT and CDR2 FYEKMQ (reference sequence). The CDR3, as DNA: TGTGCCAGCAGTCGGTTGCGGGGGGTCTACGAGCAGTACTTC. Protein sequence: CASSRLRGVYEQYF.

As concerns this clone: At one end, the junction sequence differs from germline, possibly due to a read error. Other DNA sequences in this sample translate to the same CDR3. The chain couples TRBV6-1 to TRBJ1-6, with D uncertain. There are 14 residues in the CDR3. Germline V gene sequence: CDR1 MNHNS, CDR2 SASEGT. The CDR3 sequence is CASSAGPYNSPLHF. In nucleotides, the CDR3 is TGTGCTAGCAGCGCAGGCCCATATAATTCACCCCTCCACTTT.

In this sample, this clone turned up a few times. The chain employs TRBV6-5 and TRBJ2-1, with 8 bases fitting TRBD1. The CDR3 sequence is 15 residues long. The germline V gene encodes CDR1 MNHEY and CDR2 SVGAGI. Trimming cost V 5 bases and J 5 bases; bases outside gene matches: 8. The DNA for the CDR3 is TGTGCCAGCAGTCAAGGACAGGGCGGGAACAATGAGCAGTTCTTC. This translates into CASSQGQGGNNEQFF.

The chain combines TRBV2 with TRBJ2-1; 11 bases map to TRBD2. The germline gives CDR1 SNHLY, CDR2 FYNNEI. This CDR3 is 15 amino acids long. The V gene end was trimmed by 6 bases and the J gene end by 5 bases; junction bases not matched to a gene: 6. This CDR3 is CASSTSGSGNNEQFF. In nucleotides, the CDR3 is TGTGCCAGCAGCACTAGCGGGAGTGGGAACAATGAGCAGTTCTTC.

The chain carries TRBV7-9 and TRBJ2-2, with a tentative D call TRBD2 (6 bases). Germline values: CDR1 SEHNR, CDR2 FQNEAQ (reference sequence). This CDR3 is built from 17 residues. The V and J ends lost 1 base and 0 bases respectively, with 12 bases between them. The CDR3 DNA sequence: TGTGCCAGCAGCTTAGATTCGTCGGGGGCGAACACCGGGGAGCTGTTTTTT. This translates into CASSLDSSGANTGELFF.

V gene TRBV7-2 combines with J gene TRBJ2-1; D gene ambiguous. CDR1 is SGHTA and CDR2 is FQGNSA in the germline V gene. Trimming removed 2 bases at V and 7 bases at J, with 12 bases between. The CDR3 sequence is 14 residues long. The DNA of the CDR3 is TGTGCCAGCAGCTTAAACCTCCTAAGAAATGAGCAGTTCTTC. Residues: CASSLNLLRNEQFF.

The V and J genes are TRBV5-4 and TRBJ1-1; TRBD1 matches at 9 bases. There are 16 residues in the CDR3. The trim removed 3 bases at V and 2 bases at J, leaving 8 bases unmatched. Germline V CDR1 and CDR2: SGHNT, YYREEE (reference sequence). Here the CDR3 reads CASSYLQGAGNTEAFF. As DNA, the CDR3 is TGTGCCAGCAGCTACCTACAGGGGGCCGGTAACACTGAAGCTTTCTTT.

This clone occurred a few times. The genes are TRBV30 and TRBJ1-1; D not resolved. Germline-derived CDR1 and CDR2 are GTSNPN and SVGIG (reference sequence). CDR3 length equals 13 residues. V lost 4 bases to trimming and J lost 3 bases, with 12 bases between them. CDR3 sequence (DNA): TGTGCCTGGACCAGAGACATCCACACTGAAGCTTTCTTT. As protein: CAWTRDIHTEAFF.

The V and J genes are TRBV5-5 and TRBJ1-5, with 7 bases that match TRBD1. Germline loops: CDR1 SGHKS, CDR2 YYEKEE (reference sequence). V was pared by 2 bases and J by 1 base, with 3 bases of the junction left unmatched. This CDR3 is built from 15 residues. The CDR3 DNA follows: TGTGCCAGCAGCTTAGGGACAGCCAGCAATCAGCCCCAGCATTTT. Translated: CASSLGTASNQPQHF.

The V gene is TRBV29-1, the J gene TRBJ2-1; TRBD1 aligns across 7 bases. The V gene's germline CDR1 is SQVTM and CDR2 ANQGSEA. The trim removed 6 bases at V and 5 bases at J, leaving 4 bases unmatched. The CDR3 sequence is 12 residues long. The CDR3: CSVRQGHNEQFF. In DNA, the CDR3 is TGCAGCGTCCGACAGGGACACAATGAGCAGTTCTTC.

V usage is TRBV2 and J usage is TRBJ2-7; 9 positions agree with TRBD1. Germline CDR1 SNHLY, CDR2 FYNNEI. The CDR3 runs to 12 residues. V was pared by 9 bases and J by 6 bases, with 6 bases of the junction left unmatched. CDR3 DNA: TGTGCCAGTCGGACAGGGGACCGCGAGCAGTACTTC. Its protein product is CASRTGDREQYF.

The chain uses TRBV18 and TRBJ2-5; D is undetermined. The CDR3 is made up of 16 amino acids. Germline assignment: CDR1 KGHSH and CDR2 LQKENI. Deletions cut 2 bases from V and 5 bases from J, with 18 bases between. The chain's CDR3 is CASSPTQRPHAETQYF. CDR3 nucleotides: TGTGCCAGCTCACCAACGCAGCGACCACACGCGGAGACCCAGTACTTC.

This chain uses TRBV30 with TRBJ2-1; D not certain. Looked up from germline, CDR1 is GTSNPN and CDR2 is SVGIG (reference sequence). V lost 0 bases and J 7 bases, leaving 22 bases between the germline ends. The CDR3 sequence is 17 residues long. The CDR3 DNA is TGTGCCTGGAGTGTACTGAAACCCGGAACAGTATTTAATGAGCAGTTCTTC. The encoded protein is CAWSVLKPGTVFNEQFF.

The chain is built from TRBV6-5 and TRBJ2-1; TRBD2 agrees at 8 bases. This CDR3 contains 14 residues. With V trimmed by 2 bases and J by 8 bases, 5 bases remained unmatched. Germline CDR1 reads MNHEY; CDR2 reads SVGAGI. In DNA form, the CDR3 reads TGTGCCAGCAGTTACGGGGGACTAGTTCATGAGCAGTTCTTC. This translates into CASSYGGLVHEQFF.

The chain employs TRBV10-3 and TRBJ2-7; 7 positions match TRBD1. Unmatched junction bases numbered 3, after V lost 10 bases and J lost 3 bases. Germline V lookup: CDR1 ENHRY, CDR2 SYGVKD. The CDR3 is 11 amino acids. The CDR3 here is CASRDSYEQYF. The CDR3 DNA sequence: TGTGCCAGCCGGGACAGCTACGAGCAGTACTTC.

In nucleotides, the CDR3 is TGTGCCAGCAGCCTTAACAGACCCTACGAGCAGTACTTC. This gives the protein CASSLNRPYEQYF. This rearrangement joins TRBV5-6 to TRBJ2-7; D is uncertain. This CDR3 is 13 amino acids long. Germline CDR1 and CDR2: SGHDT and YYEEEE. V dropped 4 bases and J dropped 2 bases, with 10 bases sitting between them.

The CDR3 protein is CAWGLVGTLMNTEAFF. The CDR3, as DNA: TGTGCCTGGGGCTTAGTCGGGACTCTCATGAACACTGAAGCTTTCTTT. The gene calls are TRBV30 and TRBJ1-1, with a tentative D call TRBD1 (5 bases). From germline, CDR1 is GTSNPN and CDR2 SVGIG (reference sequence). Trimming pared 5 bases from V and 0 bases from J, leaving 19 bases between. The CDR3 spans 16 residues.

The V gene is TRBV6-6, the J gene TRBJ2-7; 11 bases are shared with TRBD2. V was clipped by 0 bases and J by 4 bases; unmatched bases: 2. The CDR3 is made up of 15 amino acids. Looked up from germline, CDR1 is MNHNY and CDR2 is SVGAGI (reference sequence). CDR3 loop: CASSYSRTSGYEQYF. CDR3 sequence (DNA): TGTGCCAGCAGTTACTCGAGGACTAGCGGGTACGAGCAGTACTTC.

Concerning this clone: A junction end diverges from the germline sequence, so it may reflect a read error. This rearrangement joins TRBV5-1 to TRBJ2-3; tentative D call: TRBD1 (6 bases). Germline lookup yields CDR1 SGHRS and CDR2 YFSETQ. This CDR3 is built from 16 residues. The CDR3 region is CASSLGGQGPTYTQYF. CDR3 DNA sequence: TGCGCCAGCAGCTTGGGGGGACAAGGGCCCACATATACGCAGTATTTT.

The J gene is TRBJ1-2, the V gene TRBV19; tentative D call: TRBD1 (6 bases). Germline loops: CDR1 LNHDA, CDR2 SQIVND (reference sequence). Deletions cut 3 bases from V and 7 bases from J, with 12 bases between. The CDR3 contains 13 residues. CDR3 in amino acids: CASSINPTGGYTF. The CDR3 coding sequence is TGTGCCAGTAGTATTAACCCGACAGGTGGCTACACCTTC. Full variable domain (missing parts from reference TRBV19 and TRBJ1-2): DGGITQSPKYLFRKEGQNVTLSCEQNLNHDAMYWYRQDPGQGLRLIYYSQIVNDFQKGDIAEGYSVSREKKESFPLTVTSAQKNPTAFYLCASSINPTGGYTFGSGTRLTVV.

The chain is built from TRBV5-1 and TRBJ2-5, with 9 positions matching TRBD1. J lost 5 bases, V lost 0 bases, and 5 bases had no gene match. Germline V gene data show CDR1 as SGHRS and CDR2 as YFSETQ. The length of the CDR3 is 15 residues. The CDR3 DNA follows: TGCGCCAGCAGCTTGGAGGGGACAGGGTTGGAGACCCAGTACTTC. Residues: CASSLEGTGLETQYF.

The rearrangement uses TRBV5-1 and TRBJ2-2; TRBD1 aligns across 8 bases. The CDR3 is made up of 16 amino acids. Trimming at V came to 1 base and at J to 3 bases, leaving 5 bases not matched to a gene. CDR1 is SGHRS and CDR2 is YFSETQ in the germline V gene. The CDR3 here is CASSLSGQGHTGELFF. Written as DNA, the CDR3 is TGCGCCAGCAGCTTGTCTGGACAGGGTCACACCGGGGAGCTGTTTTTT.

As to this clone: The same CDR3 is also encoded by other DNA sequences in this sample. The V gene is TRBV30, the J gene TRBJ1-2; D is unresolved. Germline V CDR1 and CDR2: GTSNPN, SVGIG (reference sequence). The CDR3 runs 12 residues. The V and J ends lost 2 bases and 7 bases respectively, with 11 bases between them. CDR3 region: CAWSLGLGGYTF. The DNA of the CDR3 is TGTGCCTGGAGTCTCGGGTTAGGTGGCTACACCTTC.

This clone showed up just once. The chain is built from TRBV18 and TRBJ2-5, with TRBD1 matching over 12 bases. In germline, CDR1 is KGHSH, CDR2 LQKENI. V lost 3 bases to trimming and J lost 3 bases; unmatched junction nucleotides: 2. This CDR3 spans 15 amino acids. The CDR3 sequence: CASSPGTGGEETQYF. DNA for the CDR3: TGTGCCAGCTCACCCGGGACAGGGGGCGAAGAGACCCAGTACTTC.

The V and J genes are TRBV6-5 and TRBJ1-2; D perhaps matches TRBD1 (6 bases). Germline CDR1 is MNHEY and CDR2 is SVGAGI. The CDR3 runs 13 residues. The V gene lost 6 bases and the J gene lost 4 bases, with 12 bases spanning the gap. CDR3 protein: CASSSTGLYGYTF. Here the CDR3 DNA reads TGTGCCAGCAGCTCGACAGGACTCTATGGCTACACCTTC.

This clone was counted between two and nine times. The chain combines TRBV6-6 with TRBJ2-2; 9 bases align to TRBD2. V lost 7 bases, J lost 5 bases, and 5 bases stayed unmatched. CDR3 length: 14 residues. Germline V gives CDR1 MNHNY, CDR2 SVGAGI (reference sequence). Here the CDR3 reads CASTGGRGTGELFF. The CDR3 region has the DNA TGTGCCAGCACCGGCGGGAGGGGGACCGGGGAGCTGTTTTTT.

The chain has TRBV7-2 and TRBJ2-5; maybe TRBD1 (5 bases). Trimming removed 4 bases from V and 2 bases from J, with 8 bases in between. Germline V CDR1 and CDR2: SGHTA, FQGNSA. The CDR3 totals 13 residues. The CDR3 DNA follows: TGTGCCAGCAGCTCGAGACAGCAAGAGACCCAGTACTTC. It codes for CASSSRQQETQYF.

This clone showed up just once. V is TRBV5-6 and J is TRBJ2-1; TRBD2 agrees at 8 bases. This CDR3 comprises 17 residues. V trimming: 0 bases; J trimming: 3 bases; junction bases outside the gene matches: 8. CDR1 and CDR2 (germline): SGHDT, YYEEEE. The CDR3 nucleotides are TGTGCCAGCAGCTTGGGCGGGCGGGGGGCTTACTACAATGAGCAGTTCTTC. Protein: CASSLGGRGAYYNEQFF.